A single T cell receptor (beta chain) is shown here with its context. Seattle participants joined during active infection and were tracked over time. The source of the sample is a study of blood T cell repertoires in COVID-19. The overall study: Acute and convalescent COVID-19 samples came from the United States, Italy and Spain. Nucleic acid was either cDNA or gDNA, and it came from T cells, B-cell-depleted T cells, or PBMCs.

Authors' methods: The assay estimated nucleated cells by amplifying reference gene primers. The protocol was immunoSEQ multiplex PCR, while the TCRdb copy is restricted to in-frame clones and leaves out a portion. That table furnishes V, J and clone size, whereas the DNA furnished D and trimming. The data hold roughly 350,000 clones, with around 87% observed a single time. Germline V lookup: CDR1 SQVTM, CDR2 ANQGSEA. With 0 bases removed from V and 7 bases from J, the gap between germline ends came to 15 bases. This CDR3 comprises 14 residues. The chain is built from TRBV29-1 and TRBJ1-2, with TRBD1 as a possible D gene (6 bases). This TCR was recovered from a woman aged 45-65 years with COVID-19, enrolled during active disease. The sequencing input was peripheral blood. Here the CDR3 DNA reads TGCAGCGTTGAAGACAGGGGATCAGTATTTGGCTACACCTTC. It specifies CSVEDRGSVFGYTF.